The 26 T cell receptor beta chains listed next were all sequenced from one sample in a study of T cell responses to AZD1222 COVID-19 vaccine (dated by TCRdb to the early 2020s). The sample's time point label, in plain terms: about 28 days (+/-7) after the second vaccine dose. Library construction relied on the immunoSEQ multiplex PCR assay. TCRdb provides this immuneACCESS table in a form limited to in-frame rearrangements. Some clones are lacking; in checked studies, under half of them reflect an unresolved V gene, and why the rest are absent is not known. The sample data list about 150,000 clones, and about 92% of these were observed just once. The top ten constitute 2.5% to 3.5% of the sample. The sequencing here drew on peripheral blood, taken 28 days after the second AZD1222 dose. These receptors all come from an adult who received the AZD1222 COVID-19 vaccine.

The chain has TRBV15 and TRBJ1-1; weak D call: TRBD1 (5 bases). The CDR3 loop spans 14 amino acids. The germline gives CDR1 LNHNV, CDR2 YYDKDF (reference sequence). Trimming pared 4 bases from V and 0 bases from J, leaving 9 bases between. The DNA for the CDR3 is TGTGCCACCAGCATAACAGGATTGAACACTGAAGCTTTCTTT. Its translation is CATSITGLNTEAFF.

The CDR3 spells CASSARDRGQETQYF. The CDR3 DNA reads as TGTGCCAGTAGTGCCCGGGACAGGGGACAAGAGACCCAGTACTTC. This chain connects TRBV19 to TRBJ2-5, with TRBD1 matching 10 bases. Germline loops: CDR1 LNHDA, CDR2 SQIVND (reference sequence). J gave up 2 bases and V 5 bases, and 5 bases lay outside the gene matches. The CDR3 runs 15 residues.

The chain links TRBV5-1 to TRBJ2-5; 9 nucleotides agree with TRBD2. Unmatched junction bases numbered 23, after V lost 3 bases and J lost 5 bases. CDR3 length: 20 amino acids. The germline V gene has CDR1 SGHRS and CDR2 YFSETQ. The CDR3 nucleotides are TGCGCCAGCAGCTCAAGGCGGGGACAGAGTACTAGCGGGCCGGCGGAGACCCAGTACTTC. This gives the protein CASSSRRGQSTSGPAETQYF.

CDR3 residues: CASSEVGTNEQFF. The CDR3 bases are TGTGCCAGCAGTGAAGTGGGCACCAATGAGCAGTTCTTC. This chain links TRBV6-1 with TRBJ2-1; D uncertain. The germline gives CDR1 MNHNS, CDR2 SASEGT. The CDR3 has 13 amino acids. The V gene lost 1 base and the J gene lost 6 bases, with 7 bases spanning the gap.

In DNA form, the CDR3 reads TGTGCCAGCAGGACAGGGATCGTCGGTGGCTACACCTTC. Translation: CASRTGIVGGYTF. The V call is TRBV6-5, the J call TRBJ1-2; TRBD1 aligns across 7 bases. Germline-derived CDR1 and CDR2 are MNHEY and SVGAGI. The length of the CDR3 is 13 residues. The junction had 8 bases not matched to a gene; V was cut back by 6 bases and J by 7 bases.

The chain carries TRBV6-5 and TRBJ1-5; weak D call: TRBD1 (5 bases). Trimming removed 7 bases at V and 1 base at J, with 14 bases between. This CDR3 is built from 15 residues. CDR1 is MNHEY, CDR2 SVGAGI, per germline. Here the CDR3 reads CASKMGPGSNQPQHF. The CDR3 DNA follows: TGTGCCAGCAAGATGGGACCTGGGAGCAATCAGCCCCAGCATTTT.

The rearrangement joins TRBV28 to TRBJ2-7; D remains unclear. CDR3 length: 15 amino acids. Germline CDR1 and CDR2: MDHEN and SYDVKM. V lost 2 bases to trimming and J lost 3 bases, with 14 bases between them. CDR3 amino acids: CASSLSPIQNYEQYF. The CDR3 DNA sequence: TGTGCCAGCAGTTTAAGTCCGATTCAAAACTACGAGCAGTACTTC. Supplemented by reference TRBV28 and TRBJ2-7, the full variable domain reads DVKVTQSSRYLVKRTGEKVFLECVQDMDHENMFWYRQDPGLGLRLIYFSYDVKMKEKGDIPEGYSVSREKKERFSLILESASTNQTSMYLCASSLSPIQNYEQYFGPGTRLTVT.

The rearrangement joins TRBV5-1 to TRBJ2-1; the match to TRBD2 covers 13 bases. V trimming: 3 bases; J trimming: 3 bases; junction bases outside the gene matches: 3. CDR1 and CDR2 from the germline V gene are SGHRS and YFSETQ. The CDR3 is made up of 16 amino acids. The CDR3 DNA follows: TGCGCCAGCAGCTCGACTAGCGGGAGGAACTACAATGAGCAGTTCTTC. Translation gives CASSSTSGRNYNEQFF.

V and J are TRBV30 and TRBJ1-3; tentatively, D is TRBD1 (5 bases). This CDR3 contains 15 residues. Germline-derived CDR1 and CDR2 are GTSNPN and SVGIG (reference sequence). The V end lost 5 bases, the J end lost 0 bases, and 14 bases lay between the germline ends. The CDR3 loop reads CAWGRLDSSGNTIYF. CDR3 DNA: TGTGCCTGGGGTAGGCTCGACAGCTCTGGAAACACCATATATTTT.

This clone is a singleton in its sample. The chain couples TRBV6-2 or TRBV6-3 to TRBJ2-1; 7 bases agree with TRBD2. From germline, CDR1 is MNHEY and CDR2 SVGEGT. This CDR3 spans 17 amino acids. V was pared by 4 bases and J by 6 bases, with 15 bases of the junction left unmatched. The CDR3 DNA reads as TGTGCCAGCAGTTCCCGCGCGGCGGGAGATTGGGTCAATGAGCAGTTCTTC. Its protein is CASSSRAAGDWVNEQFF.

Here the CDR3 reads CASSRDATQETQYF. The CDR3 DNA reads TGTGCCAGCAGCCGGGACGCAACACAAGAGACCCAGTACTTC. This sequence joins TRBV6-5 and TRBJ2-5; the D gene could be TRBD1 or TRBD2 (5 bases each). Trimming removed 6 bases from V and 2 bases from J, with 13 bases in between. This CDR3 has 14 amino acids. Germline CDR1 reads MNHEY; CDR2 reads SVGAGI.

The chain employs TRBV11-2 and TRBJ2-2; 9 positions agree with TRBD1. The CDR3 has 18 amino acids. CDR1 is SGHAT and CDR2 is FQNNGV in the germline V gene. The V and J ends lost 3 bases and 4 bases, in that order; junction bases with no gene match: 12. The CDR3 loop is CASSFLDTGQGSTGELFF. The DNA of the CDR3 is TGTGCCAGCAGCTTTCTCGATACGGGACAGGGTAGCACCGGGGAGCTGTTTTTT.

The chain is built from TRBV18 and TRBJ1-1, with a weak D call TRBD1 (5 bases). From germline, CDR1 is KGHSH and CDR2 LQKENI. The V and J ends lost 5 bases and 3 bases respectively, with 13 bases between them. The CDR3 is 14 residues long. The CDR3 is CASSSQAGDTEAFF. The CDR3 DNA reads TGTGCCAGCTCATCGCAGGCGGGGGACACTGAAGCTTTCTTT.

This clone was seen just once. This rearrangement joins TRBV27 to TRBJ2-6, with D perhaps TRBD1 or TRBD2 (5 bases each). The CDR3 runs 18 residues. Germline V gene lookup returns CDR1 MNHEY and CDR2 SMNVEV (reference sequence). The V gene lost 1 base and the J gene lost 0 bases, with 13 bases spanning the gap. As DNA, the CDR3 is TGTGCCAGCAGTTTATATGGGACGACTTACTCTGGGGCCAACGTCCTGACTTTC. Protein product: CASSLYGTTYSGANVLTF.

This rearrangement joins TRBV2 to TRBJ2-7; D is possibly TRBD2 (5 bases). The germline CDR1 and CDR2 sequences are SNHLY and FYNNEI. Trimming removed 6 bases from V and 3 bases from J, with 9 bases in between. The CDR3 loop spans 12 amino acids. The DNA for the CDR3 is TGTGCCAGCAGCCCTAGCATCTACGAGCAGTACTTC. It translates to CASSPSIYEQYF. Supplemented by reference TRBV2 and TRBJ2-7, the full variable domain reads EPEVTQTPSHQVTQMGQEVILRCVPISNHLYFYWYRQILGQKVEFLVSFYNNEISEKSEIFDDQFSVERPDGSNFTLKIRSTKLEDSAMYFCASSPSIYEQYFGPGTRLTVT.

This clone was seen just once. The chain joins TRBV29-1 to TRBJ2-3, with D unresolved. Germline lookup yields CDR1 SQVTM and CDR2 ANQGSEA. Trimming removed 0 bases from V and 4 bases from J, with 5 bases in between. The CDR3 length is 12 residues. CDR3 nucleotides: TGCAGCGTTGAAGAGCCCGCAGATACGCAGTATTTT. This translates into CSVEEPADTQYF.

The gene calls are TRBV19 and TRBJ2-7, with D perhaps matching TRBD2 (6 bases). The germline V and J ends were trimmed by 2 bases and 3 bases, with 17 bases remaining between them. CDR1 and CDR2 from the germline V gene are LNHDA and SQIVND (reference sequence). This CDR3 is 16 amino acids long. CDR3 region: CASSISGTFSLYEQYF. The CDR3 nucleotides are TGTGCCAGTAGTATATCTGGGACTTTCTCACTCTACGAGCAGTACTTC.

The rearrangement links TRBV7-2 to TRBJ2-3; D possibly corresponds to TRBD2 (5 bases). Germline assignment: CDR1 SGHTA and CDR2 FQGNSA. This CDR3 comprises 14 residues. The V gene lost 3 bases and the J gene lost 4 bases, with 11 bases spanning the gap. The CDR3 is CASSFTRAADTQYF. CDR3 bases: TGTGCCAGCAGCTTTACGCGGGCTGCAGATACGCAGTATTTT.

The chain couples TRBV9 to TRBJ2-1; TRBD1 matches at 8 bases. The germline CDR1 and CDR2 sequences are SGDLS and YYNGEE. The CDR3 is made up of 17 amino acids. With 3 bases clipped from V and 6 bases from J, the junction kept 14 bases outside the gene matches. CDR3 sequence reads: CASSDHRRGPEGNEQFF. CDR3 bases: TGTGCCAGCAGCGACCACCGCAGGGGGCCCGAAGGCAATGAGCAGTTCTTC.

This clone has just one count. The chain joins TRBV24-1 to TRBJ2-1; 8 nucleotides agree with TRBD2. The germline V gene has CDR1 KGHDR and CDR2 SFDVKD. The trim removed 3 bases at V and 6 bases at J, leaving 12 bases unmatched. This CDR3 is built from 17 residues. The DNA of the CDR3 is TGTGCCACCAGTGATCCAGCGGGAGTAGTAGAGGGCAATGAGCAGTTCTTC. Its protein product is CATSDPAGVVEGNEQFF.

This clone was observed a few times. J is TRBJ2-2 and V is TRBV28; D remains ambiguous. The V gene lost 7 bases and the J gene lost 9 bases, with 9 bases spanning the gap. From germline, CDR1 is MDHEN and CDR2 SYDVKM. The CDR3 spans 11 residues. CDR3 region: CASTLARELFF. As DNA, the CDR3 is TGTGCCAGCACGTTGGCCCGGGAGCTGTTTTTT.

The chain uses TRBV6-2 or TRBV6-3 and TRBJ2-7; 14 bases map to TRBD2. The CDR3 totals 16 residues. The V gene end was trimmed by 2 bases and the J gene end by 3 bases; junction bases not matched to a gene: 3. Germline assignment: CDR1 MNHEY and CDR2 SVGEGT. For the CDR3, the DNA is TGTGCCAGCAGTTACGCCGGGACTAGCGGGAGCTACGAGCAGTACTTC. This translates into CASSYAGTSGSYEQYF.

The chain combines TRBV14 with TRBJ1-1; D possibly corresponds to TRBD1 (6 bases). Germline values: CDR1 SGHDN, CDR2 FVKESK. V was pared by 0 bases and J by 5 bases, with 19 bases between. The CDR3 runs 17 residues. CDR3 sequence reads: CASSQEGLGGKETEAFF. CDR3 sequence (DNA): TGTGCCAGCAGCCAAGAGGGGTTGGGGGGCAAGGAGACTGAAGCTTTCTTT.

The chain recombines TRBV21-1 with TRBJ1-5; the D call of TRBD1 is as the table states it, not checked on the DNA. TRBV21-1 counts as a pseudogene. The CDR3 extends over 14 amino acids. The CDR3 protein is CAGQDSRDGQPQHF. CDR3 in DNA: TGTGCCGGACAGGACAGCCGGGATGGTCAGCCCCAGCATTTT.

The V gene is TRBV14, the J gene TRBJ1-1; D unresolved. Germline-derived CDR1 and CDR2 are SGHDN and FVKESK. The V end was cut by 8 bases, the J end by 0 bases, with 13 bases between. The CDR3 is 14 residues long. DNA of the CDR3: TGTGCCAGCCGAAGCCAGGAGGTGAACACTGAAGCTTTCTTT. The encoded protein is CASRSQEVNTEAFF.

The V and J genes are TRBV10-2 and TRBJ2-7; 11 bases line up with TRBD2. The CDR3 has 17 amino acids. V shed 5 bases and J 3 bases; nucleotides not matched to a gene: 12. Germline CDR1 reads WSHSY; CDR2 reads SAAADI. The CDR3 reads CASSSPTSGIRVYEQYF. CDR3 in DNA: TGCGCCAGCAGTTCCCCGACTAGCGGGATTAGGGTCTACGAGCAGTACTTC.